These T cell receptor beta chains were read from a single sample in a study of post-analysis software for immune sequencing data. TCRdb re-called the PCR reads through MiXCR, storing one row per CDR3 protein. This repertoire shows more than 350,000 distinct CDR3 sequences, over 30% found once; its top ten account for less than 10%. What was sequenced was blood. The origin of the receptors is a girl aged 2-10 years with multiple sclerosis. Each CDR3 is given with its conserved first and last residue. The D gene is left open where the match is weak. The size of a clone is reported for some rows only, either as once, few or many, or as a class for expanded clones.

v_gene: TRBV5-6
j_gene: TRBJ2-7
abundance: NA
d_gene: NA
CDR3aa: CTSSGLQGTSYEQYF
CDR3nt: TGTACCAGCAGCGGTCTACAGGGTACGTCCTACGAGCAGTACTTC

v_gene: TRBV12-3/TRBV12-4
j_gene: TRBJ2-3
abundance: few
d_gene: TRBD2
CDR3aa: CASSPRGGGDTDTQYF
CDR3nt: TGTGCCAGCAGTCCCCGGGGCGGGGGAGACACAGATACGCAGTATTTT

v_gene: TRBV29-1
j_gene: TRBJ2-7
abundance: few
d_gene: TRBD1
CDR3aa: CSVLQGARSYEQYF
CDR3nt: TGCAGCGTTCTACAGGGGGCGCGTTCCTACGAGCAGTACTTC

v_gene: TRBV29-1
j_gene: TRBJ2-6
abundance: NA
d_gene: NA
CDR3aa: CSVEDYRVGANVLTF
CDR3nt: TGCAGCGTTGAAGACTACAGGGTCGGGGCCAACGTCCTGACTTTC

v_gene: TRBV7-3
j_gene: TRBJ2-1
abundance: few
d_gene: NA
CDR3aa: CASSLMLVAANEQFF
CDR3nt: TGTGCCAGCAGCTTAATGCTGGTAGCTGCCAATGAGCAGTTCTTC

v_gene: TRBV5-6
j_gene: TRBJ2-1
abundance: NA
d_gene: TRBD2
CDR3aa: CASSWAPLAGGNEQFF
CDR3nt: TGTGCCAGCAGCTGGGCCCCACTAGCGGGGGGTAATGAGCAGTTCTTC

v_gene: TRBV4-1
j_gene: TRBJ2-1
abundance: NA
d_gene: NA
CDR3aa: CASSQVGRGRSRNEQFF
CDR3nt: TGCGCCAGCAGCCAAGTCGGTCGGGGGAGAAGTCGAAATGAGCAGTTCTTC

v_gene: TRBV5-5
j_gene: TRBJ2-3
abundance: few
d_gene: NA
CDR3aa: CASSSIADTQYF
CDR3nt: TGTGCCAGCAGCTCGATAGCTGATACGCAGTATTTT

v_gene: TRBV5-1
j_gene: TRBJ1-5
abundance: NA
d_gene: NA
CDR3aa: CASSRNGGGNQPQHF
CDR3nt: TGCGCCAGCAGCCGCAACGGGGGAGGCAATCAGCCCCAGCATTTT

v_gene: TRBV6-5
j_gene: TRBJ2-5
abundance: few
d_gene: TRBD1
CDR3aa: CASRPDRAPQETQYF
CDR3nt: TGTGCCAGCAGACCGGACAGGGCGCCCCAGGAGACCCAGTACTTC

v_gene: TRBV7-2
j_gene: TRBJ1-2
abundance: NA
d_gene: TRBD1
CDR3aa: CASSSLPGAGGAILYGYTF
CDR3nt: TGTGCCAGCAGCTCACTCCCCGGGGCAGGGGGCGCGATTCTCTATGGCTACACCTTC

v_gene: TRBV10-3
j_gene: TRBJ1-5
abundance: NA
d_gene: NA
CDR3aa: CAISESGGPSNQPQHF
CDR3nt: TGTGCCATCAGTGAGTCGGGGGGACCGTCCAATCAGCCCCAGCATTTT

v_gene: TRBV7-3
j_gene: TRBJ2-1
abundance: NA
d_gene: NA
CDR3aa: CASSLGGGLNEQFF
CDR3nt: TGTGCCAGCAGCTTAGGTGGGGGCCTTAATGAGCAGTTCTTC

v_gene: TRBV30
j_gene: TRBJ2-1
abundance: few
d_gene: NA
CDR3aa: CAWSGWDEQFF
CDR3nt: TGTGCCTGGAGTGGGTGGGATGAGCAGTTCTTC

v_gene: TRBV7-9
j_gene: TRBJ2-1
abundance: NA
d_gene: NA
CDR3aa: CASSVSGRANEQFF
CDR3nt: TGTGCCAGCAGCGTAAGCGGACGTGCCAATGAGCAGTTCTTC

v_gene: TRBV20-1
j_gene: TRBJ2-2
abundance: NA
d_gene: TRBD2
CDR3aa: CSARPSGGRAGELFF
CDR3nt: TGCAGTGCTAGACCGAGCGGGGGGAGGGCCGGGGAGCTGTTTTTT

v_gene: TRBV20-1
j_gene: TRBJ2-1
abundance: few
d_gene: NA
CDR3aa: CSARDQTGSYNEQFF
CDR3nt: TGCAGTGCTAGAGATCAGACAGGCTCCTACAATGAGCAGTTCTTC

v_gene: TRBV6-2/TRBV6-3
j_gene: TRBJ2-7
abundance: few
d_gene: NA
CDR3aa: CASSYSEGHPRGYEQYF
CDR3nt: TGTGCCAGCAGTTACTCGGAGGGACACCCCCGAGGGTACGAGCAGTACTTC

v_gene: TRBV15
j_gene: TRBJ1-5
abundance: NA
d_gene: TRBD1
CDR3aa: CATSRRTGIEGQPQHF
CDR3nt: TGTGCCACCAGCAGACGGACAGGGATAGAAGGTCAGCCCCAGCATTTT

v_gene: TRBV6-2/TRBV6-3
j_gene: TRBJ2-2
abundance: few
d_gene: NA
CDR3aa: CASSLTDRNTGELFF
CDR3nt: TGTGCCAGCAGCTTAACCGACAGGAACACCGGGGAGCTGTTTTTT

v_gene: TRBV6-5
j_gene: TRBJ2-3
abundance: NA
d_gene: NA
CDR3aa: CASSYSRQSTDTQYF
CDR3nt: TGTGCCAGCAGTTACTCGCGACAGAGCACAGATACGCAGTATTTT

v_gene: TRBV4-1
j_gene: TRBJ2-2
abundance: few
d_gene: TRBD1
CDR3aa: CASSQGDRGNTGELFF
CDR3nt: TGCGCCAGCAGCCAAGGGGACAGGGGGAACACCGGGGAGCTGTTTTTT

v_gene: TRBV20-1
j_gene: TRBJ2-3
abundance: NA
d_gene: NA
CDR3aa: CSATSARGGTDTQYF
CDR3nt: TGCAGTGCTACGAGTGCCAGGGGGGGCACAGATACGCAGTATTTT

v_gene: TRBV6-5
j_gene: TRBJ2-1
abundance: few
d_gene: TRBD2
CDR3aa: CASSYSGLAGLQETQFF
CDR3nt: TGTGCCAGCAGTTACTCCGGACTAGCGGGACTTCAAGAGACCCAGTTCTTC

v_gene: TRBV5-6
j_gene: TRBJ2-7
abundance: few
d_gene: NA
CDR3aa: CASSLLTGTHYEQYF
CDR3nt: TGTGCCAGCAGCTTGCTCACCGGGACTCATTACGAGCAGTACTTC

v_gene: TRBV9
j_gene: TRBJ1-6
abundance: few
d_gene: TRBD1
CDR3aa: CASSVGQGAAPLHF
CDR3nt: TGTGCCAGCAGCGTAGGACAGGGGGCTGCCCCCCTCCACTTT

v_gene: TRBV14
j_gene: TRBJ2-7
abundance: NA
d_gene: TRBD1
CDR3aa: CASSQDWGQGDNEQYF
CDR3nt: TGTGCCAGCAGCCAAGATTGGGGACAGGGGGACAACGAGCAGTACTTC

v_gene: TRBV7-6
j_gene: TRBJ2-7
abundance: many
d_gene: NA
CDR3aa: CASSLGGLYYEQYF
CDR3nt: TGTGCCAGCAGCTTAGGGGGACTCTACTACGAGCAGTACTTC

v_gene: TRBV7-3
j_gene: TRBJ1-1
abundance: NA
d_gene: NA
CDR3aa: CASSLTGARNTEAFF
CDR3nt: TGTGCCAGCAGCTTAACAGGGGCGAGGAACACTGAAGCTTTCTTT

v_gene: TRBV3-1
j_gene: TRBJ1-1
abundance: NA
d_gene: NA
CDR3aa: CATGQTNTEAFF
CDR3nt: TGTGCCACAGGACAGACCAACACTGAAGCTTTCTTT

v_gene: TRBV4-3
j_gene: TRBJ2-4
abundance: few
d_gene: TRBD2
CDR3aa: CASSQGGGEAKNIQYF
CDR3nt: TGCGCCAGCAGCCAAGGGGGAGGGGAAGCCAAAAACATTCAGTACTTC

v_gene: TRBV4-2
j_gene: TRBJ2-1
abundance: few
d_gene: NA
CDR3aa: CASSQDRVESYNEQFF
CDR3nt: TGTGCCAGCAGCCAAGATAGGGTCGAGTCCTACAATGAGCAGTTCTTC

v_gene: TRBV12-3/TRBV12-4
j_gene: TRBJ2-7
abundance: NA
d_gene: TRBD1
CDR3aa: CASTADRVPSYEQYF
CDR3nt: TGTGCCAGCACCGCGGACAGGGTCCCTTCCTACGAGCAGTACTTC

v_gene: TRBV11-2
j_gene: TRBJ2-1
abundance: NA
d_gene: TRBD2
CDR3aa: CASSPHLGGVNEQFF
CDR3nt: TGTGCCAGCAGCCCCCACTTGGGGGGGGTCAATGAGCAGTTCTTC

v_gene: TRBV18
j_gene: TRBJ2-7
abundance: few
d_gene: TRBD1
CDR3aa: CASSSGTGDTYEQYF
CDR3nt: TGTGCCAGCTCATCGGGGACAGGGGATACCTACGAGCAGTACTTC

v_gene: TRBV30
j_gene: TRBJ2-7
abundance: NA
d_gene: NA
CDR3aa: CAWSVDESYEQYF
CDR3nt: TGTGCCTGGAGTGTAGACGAGTCCTACGAGCAGTACTTC

v_gene: TRBV7-2
j_gene: TRBJ2-7
abundance: NA
d_gene: NA
CDR3aa: CASSLTMLWEQYF
CDR3nt: TGTGCCAGCAGCTTGACGATGCTGTGGGAGCAGTACTTC

v_gene: TRBV5-1
j_gene: TRBJ2-7
abundance: few
d_gene: NA
CDR3aa: CASSLRGGASYEQYF
CDR3nt: TGCGCCAGCAGCTTGAGAGGGGGGGCATCCTACGAGCAGTACTTC

v_gene: TRBV4-1
j_gene: TRBJ1-2
abundance: few
d_gene: NA
CDR3aa: CASSQHRGGAAANYGYTF
CDR3nt: TGCGCCAGCAGCCAGCATCGTGGGGGGGCGGCCGCTAACTATGGCTACACCTTC

v_gene: TRBV4-1
j_gene: TRBJ2-1
abundance: few
d_gene: NA
CDR3aa: CASSQVTGEQFF
CDR3nt: TGCGCCAGCAGCCAGGTCACGGGTGAGCAGTTCTTC

v_gene: TRBV20-1
j_gene: TRBJ2-3
abundance: NA
d_gene: TRBD2
CDR3aa: CSAKLAGAGDTQYF
CDR3nt: TGCAGTGCTAAACTAGCGGGGGCAGGAGATACGCAGTATTTT

v_gene: TRBV29-1
j_gene: TRBJ2-5
abundance: NA
d_gene: NA
CDR3aa: CSVEDSGHRWGTQYF
CDR3nt: TGCAGCGTTGAAGATTCGGGACACCGGTGGGGGACCCAGTACTTC

v_gene: TRBV28
j_gene: TRBJ1-2
abundance: NA
d_gene: TRBD1
CDR3aa: CASRRTGRDGYGYTF
CDR3nt: TGTGCCAGCAGACGGACAGGCCGGGACGGTTATGGCTACACCTTC

v_gene: TRBV28
j_gene: TRBJ1-5
abundance: many
d_gene: NA
CDR3aa: CASSHGGNSNQPQHF
CDR3nt: TGTGCCAGCAGTCACGGGGGGAATAGCAATCAGCCCCAGCATTTT

v_gene: TRBV7-8
j_gene: TRBJ2-4
abundance: many
d_gene: TRBD1
CDR3aa: CASSPTGGKNIQYF
CDR3nt: TGTGCCAGCAGCCCGACAGGGGGCAAAAACATTCAGTACTTC

v_gene: TRBV25-1
j_gene: TRBJ2-1
abundance: few
d_gene: TRBD2
CDR3aa: CASSVPRIAGGYNEQFF
CDR3nt: TGTGCCAGCAGTGTGCCCCGGATAGCGGGAGGGTACAATGAGCAGTTCTTC

v_gene: TRBV4-1
j_gene: TRBJ1-1
abundance: once
d_gene: NA
CDR3aa: CASSPTSPVGTEAFF
CDR3nt: TGCGCCAGCAGCCCCACATCACCGGTAGGCACTGAAGCTTTCTTT

v_gene: TRBV7-3
j_gene: TRBJ1-1
abundance: few
d_gene: NA
CDR3aa: CASSLAGMNTEAFF
CDR3nt: TGTGCCAGCAGCTTAGCCGGAATGAACACTGAAGCTTTCTTT

v_gene: TRBV6-2/TRBV6-3
j_gene: TRBJ2-1
abundance: NA
d_gene: NA
CDR3aa: CASSTPGPTSYNEQFF
CDR3nt: TGTGCCAGCAGCACCCCGGGACCGACTTCCTACAATGAGCAGTTCTTC

v_gene: TRBV12-3/TRBV12-4
j_gene: TRBJ1-5
abundance: NA
d_gene: NA
CDR3aa: CASSLRPQGNQPQHF
CDR3nt: TGTGCCAGCAGTTTAAGGCCCCAGGGGAATCAGCCCCAGCATTTT

v_gene: TRBV6-5
j_gene: TRBJ2-1
abundance: few
d_gene: NA
CDR3aa: CASSTGNEQFF
CDR3nt: TGTGCCAGCAGTACAGGGAATGAGCAGTTCTTC

v_gene: TRBV20-1
j_gene: TRBJ1-4
abundance: NA
d_gene: NA
CDR3aa: CSATQGNEKLFF
CDR3nt: TGCAGTGCGACGCAGGGGAATGAAAAACTGTTTTTT

v_gene: TRBV9
j_gene: TRBJ2-1
abundance: NA
d_gene: NA
CDR3aa: CASSVDRAAGNEQFF
CDR3nt: TGTGCCAGCAGCGTAGACCGGGCCGCCGGTAATGAGCAGTTCTTC

v_gene: TRBV9
j_gene: TRBJ2-7
abundance: NA
d_gene: NA
CDR3aa: CASSPGEPYEQYF
CDR3nt: TGTGCCAGCAGCCCCGGGGAGCCCTACGAGCAGTACTTC